This passage covers 14 T cell receptor beta chains from one sample sequenced in a study of shared clonotypes between healthy human individuals. Assay: immunoSEQ multiplex PCR; the TCRdb copy retains only in-frame clones and omits some. The sample contains under 1,100,000 clones, approximately 76% of which appear only once. Material for sequencing was memory CD4+ T cells sorted from blood. Subset reported: CD45RA-negative fraction. The source of these receptors is a man in his late teens or twenties in good health.

The chain is built from TRBV6-5 and TRBJ1-4; tentatively, D is TRBD1 (6 bases). The CDR3 loop spans 15 amino acids. Germline CDR1 is MNHEY and CDR2 is SVGAGI. Trimming removed 2 bases at V and 8 bases at J, with 15 bases between. The CDR3 nucleotides read TGTGCCAGCAGTTACGCGCCAGGGGTTTGGGAAAAACTGTTTTTT. The encoded protein is CASSYAPGVWEKLFF.

This chain connects TRBV4-3 to TRBJ2-1; no clear D. V lost 4 bases and J 8 bases, leaving 9 bases between the germline ends. CDR1 LGHNA and CDR2 YSLEER come from the germline V gene. The CDR3 spans 12 residues. The CDR3 spells CASSRIGYEQFF. CDR3 in DNA: TGCGCCAGCAGCCGAATAGGTTATGAGCAGTTCTTC.

V is TRBV5-6 and J is TRBJ2-1, with D perhaps TRBD1 (6 bases). Germline V CDR1 and CDR2: SGHDT, YYEEEE. Trimming stripped 4 bases from V and 7 bases from J, with 24 bases between. CDR3 length: 17 residues. The CDR3 spells CASSVFRDTTSMNEQFF. In DNA, the CDR3 is TGTGCCAGCAGCGTCTTCCGGGACACCACCTCCATGAATGAGCAGTTCTTC.

Only one count was recorded for this clone. The chain carries TRBV6-1 and TRBJ1-2, with no clear D. Germline V gene sequence: CDR1 MNHNS, CDR2 SASEGT. V was trimmed by 11 bases and J by 5 bases, leaving 21 bases between them. The CDR3 has 14 residues. CDR3 sequence: CAALDYGRPYGYTF. In DNA, the CDR3 is TGTGCCGCCCTCGACTATGGCAGGCCGTATGGCTACACCTTC.

V and J are TRBV9 and TRBJ2-1; D is possibly TRBD2 (5 bases). The CDR3 has 16 amino acids. CDR1 and CDR2 (germline): SGDLS, YYNGEE. V lost 0 bases and J lost 0, with 10 bases in between. CDR3 protein: CASSVEEGRSYNEQFF. DNA for the CDR3: TGTGCCAGCAGCGTAGAAGAGGGCCGCTCCTACAATGAGCAGTTCTTC.

This chain connects TRBV27 to TRBJ1-2; 7 bases are shared with TRBD1. Per germline, CDR1 MNHEY and CDR2 SMNVEV (reference sequence). The CDR3 length is 13 residues. After removal of 5 bases from V and 6 bases from J, the junction contained 6 bases not matched to a gene. The DNA of the CDR3 is TGTGCCAGCAGTCACCCGACAGGGAATGGCTACACCTTC. This codes for CASSHPTGNGYTF.

V gene TRBV4-1 combines with J gene TRBJ2-4; D is possibly TRBD1 or TRBD2 (5 bases each). Trimming cost V 0 bases and J 4 bases, with 13 bases left between them. Per germline, CDR1 MGHRA and CDR2 YSYEKL. The CDR3 has 16 amino acids. The CDR3 DNA sequence: TGCGCCAGCAGCCAAGATGGGGCCAGAGGGAAAAACATTCAGTACTTC. Protein product: CASSQDGARGKNIQYF.

The rearrangement joins TRBV5-4 to TRBJ2-6; 12 bases map to TRBD1. The CDR3 length is 18 residues. Germline lookup yields CDR1 SGHNT and CDR2 YYREEE (reference sequence). The V and J ends lost 0 bases and 2 bases, in that order; junction bases with no gene match: 3. The DNA of the CDR3 is TGTGCCAGCAGCTTGGGGGACAGGGGGCTCGCTGGGGCCAACGTCCTGACTTTC. Amino acid sequence: CASSLGDRGLAGANVLTF.

V and J are TRBV2 and TRBJ1-3; D might be TRBD1 (5 bases). Germline values: CDR1 SNHLY, CDR2 FYNNEI. V shed 10 bases and J shed 2 bases, with 18 bases lying between them. This CDR3 contains 15 residues. The CDR3: CATTGAPSPGNTIYF. The CDR3 DNA is TGTGCCACCACCGGGGCCCCCTCTCCTGGAAACACCATATATTTT.

This chain uses TRBV19 with TRBJ2-3, with 8 bases lining up with TRBD2. The V gene end was trimmed by 6 bases and the J gene end by 1 base; junction bases not matched to a gene: 9. CDR1 LNHDA and CDR2 SQIVND come from the germline V gene (reference sequence). This CDR3 comprises 16 residues. The CDR3 sequence is CASRDASGGRTDTQYF. CDR3 nucleotides: TGTGCCAGTAGGGATGCCAGCGGGGGACGCACAGATACGCAGTATTTT.

The chain recombines TRBV7-9 with TRBJ2-2, with a possible D match to TRBD2 (5 bases). Trimming stripped 2 bases from V and 4 bases from J, with 11 bases between. The CDR3 runs 15 residues. CDR1 is SEHNR, CDR2 FQNEAQ, per germline (reference sequence). The CDR3 sequence: CASSLRSGVTGELFF. The CDR3 DNA follows: TGTGCCAGCAGCTTAAGGAGCGGCGTCACCGGGGAGCTGTTTTTT.

In the case of this clone: The likely explanation is a read error, given a far larger clone one base away. The identical CDR3 is also encoded by other nucleotide sequences in the sample. The chain uses TRBV10-3 and TRBJ1-2; D perhaps matches TRBD1 (5 bases). Germline V gene lookup returns CDR1 ENHRY and CDR2 SYGVKD. This CDR3 has 12 amino acids. In DNA form, the CDR3 reads TGCGCCACCAGACAGAACGACTATGGCTACACCTTC. Protein: CATRQNDYGYTF.

This clone is a singleton in its sample. The rearrangement joins TRBV28 to TRBJ2-4; D unclear. Trimming removed 4 bases at V and 6 bases at J, with 7 bases between. CDR3 length equals 12 residues. Germline loops: CDR1 MDHEN, CDR2 SYDVKM. The CDR3 DNA reads as TGTGCCAGCAGTTCGAAGGGAAACATTCAGTACTTC. Translating gives CASSSKGNIQYF. Filled out from reference TRBV28 and TRBJ2-4, the complete variable domain reads DVKVTQSSRYLVKRTGEKVFLECVQDMDHENMFWYRQDPGLGLRLIYFSYDVKMKEKGDIPEGYSVSREKKERFSLILESASTNQTSMYLCASSSKGNIQYFGAGTRLSVL.

The CDR3 reads CASSLGGEIHGGELFF. For the CDR3, the DNA is TGTGCCAGCAGCTTGGGGGGTGAAATACACGGCGGGGAGCTGTTTTTT. V usage is TRBV5-4 and J usage is TRBJ2-2; no definite D call. V shed 0 bases and J shed 7 bases, with 16 bases lying between them. CDR3 length: 16 residues. The germline V gene encodes CDR1 SGHNT and CDR2 YYREEE (reference sequence).